This T cell receptor (beta chain) is drawn from a study of blood T cells in healthy people across ages. Together with a sample-barcoded 5' primer, a J-beta primer mix was included in a second PCR lasting about 7 to 12 cycles. Every sample gave at least 3 million paired-end reads containing CDR3. MiXCR, run by TCRdb on the 5' RACE reads, gives a single entry per CDR3 protein. Here the sample spans about 570,000 distinct CDR3 sequences, 25% to 30% being singletons. Germline CDR1 reads MNHNY; CDR2 reads SVGAGI (reference sequence). The germline V and J ends were trimmed by 5 bases and 3 bases, with 11 bases remaining between them. The CDR3 consists of 14 residues. General study points: As age increased, TCR beta diversity per million T cells fell in a roughly linear fashion.

In regard to this clonotype: Its specificity is unknown.

This clonotype originated in a woman aged 70-85 years in good health. Source material: blood. The J gene is TRBJ1-3, the V gene TRBV6-6; tentative D call: TRBD1 (6 bases). The CDR3 sequence is CASSTVGGGNTIYF. CDR3 sequence (DNA): TGTGCCAGCAGTACCGTAGGGGGTGGAAACACCATATATTTT.